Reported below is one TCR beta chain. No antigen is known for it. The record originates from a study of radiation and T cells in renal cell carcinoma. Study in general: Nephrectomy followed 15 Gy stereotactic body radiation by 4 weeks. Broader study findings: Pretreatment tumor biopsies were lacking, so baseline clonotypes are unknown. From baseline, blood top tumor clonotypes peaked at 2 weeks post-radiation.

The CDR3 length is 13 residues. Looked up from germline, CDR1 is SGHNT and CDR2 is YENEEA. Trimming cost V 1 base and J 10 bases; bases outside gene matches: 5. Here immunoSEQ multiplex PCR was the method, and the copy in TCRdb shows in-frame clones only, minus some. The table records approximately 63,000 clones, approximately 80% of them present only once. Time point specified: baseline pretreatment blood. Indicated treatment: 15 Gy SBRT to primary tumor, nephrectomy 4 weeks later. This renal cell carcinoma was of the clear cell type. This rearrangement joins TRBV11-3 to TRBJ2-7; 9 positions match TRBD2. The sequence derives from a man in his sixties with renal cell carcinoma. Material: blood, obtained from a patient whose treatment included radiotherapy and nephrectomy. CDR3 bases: TGTGCCAGCAGCTTAGTGCGGGGGGGCGAACAGTACGTC. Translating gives CASSLVRGGEQYV.